This T cell receptor beta chain came from a study of T cell responses to AZD1222 COVID-19 vaccine. This CDR3 has 15 residues. Trimming cost V 6 bases and J 5 bases; bases outside gene matches: 8. Per germline, CDR1 SGHNT and CDR2 YYREEE (reference sequence). General observations from the study: Most donors were white British and more were female, and clonal diversity was possibly underestimated. Only five to seven AZD1222 recipients tested seropositive at baseline. Researchers report vaccine-associated CD4 TCRs spanning spike, with dominance at 160-218 and 743-854.

Turning to this clone: Its target is not known.

The analysis combined second doses at about 4 or about 12 weeks. Some clones are missing from TCRdb's copy, which holds only in-frame ones; the method was immunoSEQ multiplex PCR. The sample records roughly 90,000 clones, approximately 92% being singletons. The chain has TRBV5-4 and TRBJ2-1, with TRBD1 identical over 10 bases. This specimen was peripheral blood, taken 28 days after the second AZD1222 dose. The clonotype comes from an adult who received the AZD1222 COVID-19 vaccine. The CDR3 DNA sequence: TGTGCCAGCAATAAATGGGACAGGGGCAACAATGAGCAGTTCTTC. Residues: CASNKWDRGNNEQFF.